Sequencing of this TCR beta chain was carried out in a study of beta chain features in type 1 diabetes. Study-wide findings and caveats: Still unanswered here is whether HLA type influences TCRB rearrangement. Any PCR bias toward short templates would affect both groups alike. Shorter TCRB CDR3s, moderately but significantly so, marked every one of the four CD4+ subsets in Type 1 diabetes patients.

This CDR3 is built from 13 residues. Trimming took 5 bases from V and 2 from J; bases not matched to a gene: 3. The V gene's germline CDR1 is LNHDA and CDR2 SQIVND (reference sequence). Note on this clone: Its antigen is undetermined.

Cells sorted by CD45RO/CCR7/CD25/CD127/CD95/CD27 comprised CD4+ naive, central memory, regulatory and stem cell-like memory cells. The authors reverse transcribed all of the isolated RNA, so sequencing captured expressed TCRB transcripts. Assay: immunoSEQ multiplex PCR; the TCRdb copy retains only in-frame clones and omits some. The sample has around 170,000 clones, 9% to 10% seen once. Specimen: central memory CD4+ T cells from blood. The chain joins TRBV19 to TRBJ2-7; TRBD2 aligns across 7 bases. The sequence came from a woman in her late teens or twenties in good health. CDR3: CASSPGRAYEQYF. In DNA, the CDR3 is TGTGCCAGTAGTCCGGGGAGGGCCTACGAGCAGTACTTC.